This is a list of T cell receptor beta chains from one sample in a study of OX40 agonist ivuxolimab in advanced cancers. The protocol was immunoSEQ multiplex PCR, while the TCRdb copy is restricted to in-frame clones and leaves out a portion. This table has under 80,000 clones, over 90% appearing once. Sequences were derived from CD4+ or CD8+ T cells sorted from blood, sampled in a trial of the OX40 agonist ivuxolimab. The receptors derive from an adult with an advanced solid tumor such as melanoma, head and neck, liver or kidney cancer. Each CDR3 is given with its conserved first and last residue. The D gene is left open where the match is weak. Clone size is given for some rows only: seen once, a few or many times, or a class if the clone is expanded.

V gene: TRBV7-8
J gene: TRBJ2-1
D gene: NA
clone size: NA
CDR3 protein: CASRLPGSSYNEQFF
CDR3 DNA: TGTGCCAGCAGGCTCCCAGGGAGCTCCTACAATGAGCAGTTCTTC

V gene: TRBV19
J gene: TRBJ1-5
D gene: NA
clone size: NA
CDR3 protein: CASSKVGNQPQHF
CDR3 DNA: TGTGCCAGTAGTAAAGTGGGCAATCAGCCCCAGCATTTT

V gene: TRBV19
J gene: TRBJ1-4
D gene: NA
clone size: NA
CDR3 protein: CASSIFMATNEKLFF
CDR3 DNA: TGTGCCAGTAGCATTTTCATGGCAACTAATGAAAAACTGTTTTTT

V gene: TRBV6-5
J gene: TRBJ2-7
D gene: NA
clone size: NA
CDR3 protein: CATLDSAGQYF
CDR3 DNA: TGTGCCACCCTTGACTCCGCCGGGCAGTACTTC

V gene: TRBV5-1
J gene: TRBJ2-5
D gene: NA
clone size: NA
CDR3 protein: CASSFSGETQYF
CDR3 DNA: TGCGCCAGCAGCTTTTCAGGGGAGACCCAGTACTTC

V gene: TRBV7-9
J gene: TRBJ2-2
D gene: NA
clone size: NA
CDR3 protein: CASFNQIPLNTGELFF
CDR3 DNA: TGTGCCAGCTTCAATCAGATTCCCTTAAACACCGGGGAGCTGTTTTTT

V gene: TRBV28
J gene: TRBJ1-1
D gene: TRBD1
clone size: NA
CDR3 protein: CASSFKVRYQGDTEAFF
CDR3 DNA: TGTGCCAGCAGTTTCAAGGTACGCTATCAGGGGGACACTGAAGCTTTCTTT

V gene: TRBV28
J gene: TRBJ1-5
D gene: NA
clone size: once
CDR3 protein: CASSAPDRNQPQHF
CDR3 DNA: TGTGCCAGCAGCGCCCCCGACAGGAATCAGCCCCAGCATTTT

V gene: TRBV29-1
J gene: TRBJ1-2
D gene: NA
clone size: NA
CDR3 protein: CSVPRGGNGYTF
CDR3 DNA: TGCAGCGTCCCCCGGGGGGGGAATGGCTACACCTTC

V gene: TRBV27
J gene: TRBJ2-7
D gene: TRBD2
clone size: NA
CDR3 protein: CASSLSYAGGFGEQYF
CDR3 DNA: TGTGCCAGCAGTTTATCGTACGCCGGGGGGTTTGGCGAGCAGTACTTC

V gene: TRBV29-1
J gene: TRBJ1-1
D gene: NA
clone size: once
CDR3 protein: CSVWGGRVNTEAFF
CDR3 DNA: TGCAGCGTGTGGGGGGGAAGGGTGAACACTGAAGCTTTCTTT

V gene: TRBV7-8
J gene: TRBJ1-2
D gene: TRBD1
clone size: NA
CDR3 protein: CASSLARDRPTYGYTF
CDR3 DNA: TGTGCCAGCAGCTTAGCCAGGGACAGGCCTACCTATGGCTACACCTTC

V gene: TRBV2
J gene: TRBJ1-5
D gene: NA
clone size: NA
CDR3 protein: CASSEAGQGNQPQHF
CDR3 DNA: TGTGCCAGCAGTGAAGCGGGCCAAGGGAATCAGCCCCAGCATTTT

V gene: TRBV6-1
J gene: TRBJ1-3
D gene: NA
clone size: NA
CDR3 protein: CASTRGNTIYF
CDR3 DNA: TGTGCCAGCACCAGGGGAAACACCATATATTTT

V gene: TRBV27
J gene: TRBJ2-7
D gene: NA
clone size: NA
CDR3 protein: CASSFGTPSYEQYF
CDR3 DNA: TGTGCCAGCAGTTTTGGGACTCCGAGCTACGAGCAGTACTTC

V gene: TRBV6-5
J gene: TRBJ2-7
D gene: NA
clone size: NA
CDR3 protein: CASSYWGEQYF
CDR3 DNA: TGTGCCAGCAGTTACTGGGGCGAGCAGTACTTC

V gene: TRBV7-2
J gene: TRBJ1-6
D gene: NA
clone size: NA
CDR3 protein: CASSLDHNSPLHF
CDR3 DNA: TGTGCCAGCAGCTTAGACCATAATTCACCCCTCCACTTT

V gene: TRBV27
J gene: TRBJ2-1
D gene: NA
clone size: NA
CDR3 protein: CASSPYPQVNDEQFF
CDR3 DNA: TGTGCCAGCAGTCCCTACCCACAGGTTAACGATGAGCAGTTCTTC

V gene: TRBV9
J gene: TRBJ2-5
D gene: TRBD2
clone size: NA
CDR3 protein: CASSSSRTSGKETQYF
CDR3 DNA: TGTGCCAGCAGCTCATCCCGGACTAGCGGCAAAGAGACCCAGTACTTC

V gene: TRBV7-9
J gene: TRBJ1-1
D gene: NA
clone size: NA
CDR3 protein: CASSLRSEAFF
CDR3 DNA: TGTGCCAGCAGCTTAAGAAGTGAAGCTTTCTTT

V gene: TRBV13
J gene: TRBJ1-1
D gene: NA
clone size: NA
CDR3 protein: CASSLVHEAFF
CDR3 DNA: TGTGCCAGCAGCTTAGTACATGAAGCTTTCTTT

V gene: TRBV5-4
J gene: TRBJ2-5
D gene: TRBD1
clone size: NA
CDR3 protein: CASSSRDRGLETQYF
CDR3 DNA: TGTGCCAGCAGCTCCCGGGACAGGGGGCTGGAGACCCAGTACTTC

V gene: TRBV6-5
J gene: TRBJ2-5
D gene: TRBD2
clone size: NA
CDR3 protein: CASSLAGGGGETQYF
CDR3 DNA: TGTGCCAGCAGTTTAGCGGGAGGGGGGGGAGAGACCCAGTACTTC

V gene: TRBV27
J gene: TRBJ2-7
D gene: TRBD1
clone size: NA
CDR3 protein: CASSYGTGGFYEQYF
CDR3 DNA: TGTGCCAGCAGTTACGGGACAGGGGGTTTTTACGAGCAGTACTTC

V gene: TRBV29-1
J gene: TRBJ2-1
D gene: NA
clone size: few
CDR3 protein: CSVEGNEQFF
CDR3 DNA: TGCAGCGTTGAAGGGAATGAGCAGTTCTTC

V gene: TRBV13
J gene: TRBJ2-1
D gene: NA
clone size: NA
CDR3 protein: CASSPGGNEQFF
CDR3 DNA: TGTGCCAGCAGCCCAGGGGGGAATGAGCAGTTCTTC

V gene: TRBV9
J gene: TRBJ1-2
D gene: TRBD1
clone size: once
CDR3 protein: CASSARPIGQGPTGYTF
CDR3 DNA: TGTGCCAGCAGCGCGCGACCCATAGGACAGGGCCCGACAGGCTACACCTTC

V gene: TRBV10-1
J gene: TRBJ2-7
D gene: NA
clone size: few
CDR3 protein: CASSVGLGEQYF
CDR3 DNA: TGCGCCAGCAGTGTCGGCTTGGGTGAGCAGTACTTC

V gene: TRBV27
J gene: TRBJ1-4
D gene: NA
clone size: NA
CDR3 protein: CASSSRKGSQGEKLFF
CDR3 DNA: TGTGCCAGCAGTTCTCGAAAGGGATCCCAGGGTGAAAAACTGTTTTTT

V gene: TRBV5-1
J gene: TRBJ2-7
D gene: NA
clone size: NA
CDR3 protein: CASSSSREQYF
CDR3 DNA: TGCGCCAGCAGCTCGAGCCGGGAGCAGTACTTC

V gene: TRBV10-3
J gene: TRBJ2-7
D gene: TRBD1
clone size: NA
CDR3 protein: CAISESGGANYEQYF
CDR3 DNA: TGTGCCATCAGTGAGTCAGGGGGCGCGAACTACGAGCAGTACTTC

V gene: TRBV27
J gene: TRBJ1-1
D gene: TRBD1
clone size: NA
CDR3 protein: CASRSPDRGILNTEAFF
CDR3 DNA: TGTGCCAGCAGGTCACCCGACAGGGGGATTTTGAACACTGAAGCTTTCTTT